The TCR beta chain described here comes from a study of T cells after posttransplantation cyclophosphamide. Details on this clone: The antigen is not known.

A marrow graft followed busulfan-fludarabine conditioning, with cyclophosphamide on days +3 and +4. Regarding the study as a whole: Skin or GI-infiltrating T cells shared few TRB sequences with blood. After PTCy, TRB diversity resembled that of CNI/methotrexate controls. Later blood repertoires were often dominated by clones from the donor CD8+ memory compartment.

This CDR3 contains 16 residues. Trimming shortened V by 5 bases and J by 0 bases, and 14 bases separated the two germline ends. CDR1 is MGHRA and CDR2 is YSYEKL in the germline V gene. TCRdb's table, derived via immunoSEQ multiplex PCR, lists solely in-frame clones and lacks some. The sample includes 1,500 to 2,000 clones, 70% to 75% of them seen just once. This receptor was taken from a female patient between 55 and 75 years old who received an allogeneic stem cell transplant from a related donor and was CMV-positive. Some T cells could come from the graft donor. The sequences come from CD4+ T cells sorted from blood, collected after allogeneic stem cell transplant with posttransplant cyclophosphamide. The chain couples TRBV4-1 to TRBJ1-3, with TRBD1 as a possible D gene (6 bases). The DNA for the CDR3 is TGCGCCAGCAGCTTGGTTGAGACAGGCTCTGGAAACACCATATATTTT. Its translation: CASSLVETGSGNTIYF.